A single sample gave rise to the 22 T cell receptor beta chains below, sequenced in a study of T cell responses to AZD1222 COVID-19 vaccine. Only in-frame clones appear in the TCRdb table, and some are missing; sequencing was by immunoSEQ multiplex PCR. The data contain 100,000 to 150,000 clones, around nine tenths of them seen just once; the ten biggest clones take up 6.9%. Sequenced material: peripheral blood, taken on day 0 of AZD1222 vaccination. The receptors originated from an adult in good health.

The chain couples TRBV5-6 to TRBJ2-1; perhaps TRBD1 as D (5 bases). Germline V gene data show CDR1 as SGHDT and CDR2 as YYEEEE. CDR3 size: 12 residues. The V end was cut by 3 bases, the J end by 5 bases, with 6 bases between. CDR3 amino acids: CASSSQDNEQFF. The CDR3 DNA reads TGTGCCAGCAGCTCACAGGACAATGAGCAGTTCTTC.

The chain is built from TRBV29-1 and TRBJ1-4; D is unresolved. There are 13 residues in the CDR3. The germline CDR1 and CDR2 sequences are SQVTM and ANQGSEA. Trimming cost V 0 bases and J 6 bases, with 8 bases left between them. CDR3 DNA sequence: TGCAGCGTTGAAGAGTTAACGGATGAAAAACTGTTTTTT. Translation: CSVEELTDEKLFF.

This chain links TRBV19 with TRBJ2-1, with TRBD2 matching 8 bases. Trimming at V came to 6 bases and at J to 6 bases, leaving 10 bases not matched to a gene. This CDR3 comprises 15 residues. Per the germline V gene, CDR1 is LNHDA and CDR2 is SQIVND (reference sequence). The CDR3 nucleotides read TGTGCCAGTAGGTCCGGGACTAGGTCTCCCAATGAGCAGTTCTTC. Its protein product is CASRSGTRSPNEQFF.

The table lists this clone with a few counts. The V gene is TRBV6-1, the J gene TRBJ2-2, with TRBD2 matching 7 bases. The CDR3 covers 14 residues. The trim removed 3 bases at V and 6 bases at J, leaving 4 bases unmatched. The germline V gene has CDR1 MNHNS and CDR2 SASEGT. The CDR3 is CASSDLSGAGELFF. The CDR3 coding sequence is TGTGCCAGCAGTGACCTGAGCGGGGCCGGGGAGCTGTTTTTT.

CDR3: CASGGTVYSNQPQHF. In DNA, the CDR3 is TGTGCCAGTGGGGGGACGGTATATAGCAATCAGCCCCAGCATTTT. The V gene is TRBV28, the J gene TRBJ1-5; tentative D call: TRBD1 (5 bases). The germline CDR1 and CDR2 sequences are MDHEN and SYDVKM. Deletions cut 9 bases from V and 0 bases from J, with 15 bases between. This CDR3 contains 15 residues.

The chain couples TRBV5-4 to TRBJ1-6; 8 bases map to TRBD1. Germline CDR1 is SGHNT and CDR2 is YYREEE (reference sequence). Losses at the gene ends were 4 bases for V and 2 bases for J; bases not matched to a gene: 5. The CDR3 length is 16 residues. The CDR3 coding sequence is TGTGCCAGCAGCCACTGGACAGGGACCTATAATTCACCCCTCCACTTT. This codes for CASSHWTGTYNSPLHF.

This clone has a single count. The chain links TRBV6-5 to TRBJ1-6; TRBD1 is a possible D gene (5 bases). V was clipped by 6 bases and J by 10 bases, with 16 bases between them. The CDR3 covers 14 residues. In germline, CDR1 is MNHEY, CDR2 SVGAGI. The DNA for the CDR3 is TGTGCCAGCAGCCCCAGTTGGGGGAACTCACCCCTCCACTTT. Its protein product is CASSPSWGNSPLHF.

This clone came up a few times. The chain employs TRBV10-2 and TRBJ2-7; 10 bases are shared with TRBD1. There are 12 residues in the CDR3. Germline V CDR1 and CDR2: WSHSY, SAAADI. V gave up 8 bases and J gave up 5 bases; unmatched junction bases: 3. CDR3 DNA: TGCGCCAGCCGGGACAGGGGTAACGAGCAGTACTTC. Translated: CASRDRGNEQYF.

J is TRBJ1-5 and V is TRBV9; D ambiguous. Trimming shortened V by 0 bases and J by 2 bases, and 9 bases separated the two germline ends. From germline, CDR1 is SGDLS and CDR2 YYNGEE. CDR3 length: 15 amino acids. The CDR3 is CASSVGGTGNQPQHF. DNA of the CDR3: TGTGCCAGCAGCGTAGGGGGTACGGGCAATCAGCCCCAGCATTTT.

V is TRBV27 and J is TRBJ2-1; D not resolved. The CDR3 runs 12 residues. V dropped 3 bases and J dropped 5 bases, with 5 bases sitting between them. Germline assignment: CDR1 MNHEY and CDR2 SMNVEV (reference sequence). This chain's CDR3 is CASSFDHNEQFF. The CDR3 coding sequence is TGTGCCAGCAGTTTTGACCACAATGAGCAGTTCTTC.

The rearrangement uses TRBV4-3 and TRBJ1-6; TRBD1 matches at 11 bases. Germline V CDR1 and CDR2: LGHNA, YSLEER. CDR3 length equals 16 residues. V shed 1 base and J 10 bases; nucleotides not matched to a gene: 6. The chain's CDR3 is CASSQVAGTGGSPLHF. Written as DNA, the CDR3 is TGCGCCAGCAGCCAAGTAGCCGGGACAGGGGGATCACCCCTCCACTTT.

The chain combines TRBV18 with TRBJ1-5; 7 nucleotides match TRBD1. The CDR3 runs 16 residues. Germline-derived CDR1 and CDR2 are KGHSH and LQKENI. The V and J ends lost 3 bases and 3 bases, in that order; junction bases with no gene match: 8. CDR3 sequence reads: CASSPGTASPNQPQHF. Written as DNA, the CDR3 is TGTGCCAGCTCACCCGGGACAGCCAGTCCCAATCAGCCCCAGCATTTT.

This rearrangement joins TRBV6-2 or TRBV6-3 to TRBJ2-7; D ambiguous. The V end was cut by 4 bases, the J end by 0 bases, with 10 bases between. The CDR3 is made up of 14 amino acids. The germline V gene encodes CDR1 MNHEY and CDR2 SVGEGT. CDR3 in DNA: TGTGCCAGCAGTTTCCGCTTCCTCTCCTACGAGCAGTACTTC. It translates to CASSFRFLSYEQYF.

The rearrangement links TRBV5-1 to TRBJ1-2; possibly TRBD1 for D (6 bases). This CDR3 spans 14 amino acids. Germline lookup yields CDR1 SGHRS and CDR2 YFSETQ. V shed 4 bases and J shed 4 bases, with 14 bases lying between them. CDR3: CASSPPGATYGYTF. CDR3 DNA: TGCGCCAGCAGCCCACCAGGGGCGACCTATGGCTACACCTTC.

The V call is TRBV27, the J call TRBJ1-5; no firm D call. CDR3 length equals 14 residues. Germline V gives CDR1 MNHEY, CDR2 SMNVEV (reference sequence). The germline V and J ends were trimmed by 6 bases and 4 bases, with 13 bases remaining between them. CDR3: CASSAGLLNQPQHF. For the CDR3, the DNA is TGTGCCAGCAGCGCCGGATTATTAAATCAGCCCCAGCATTTT.

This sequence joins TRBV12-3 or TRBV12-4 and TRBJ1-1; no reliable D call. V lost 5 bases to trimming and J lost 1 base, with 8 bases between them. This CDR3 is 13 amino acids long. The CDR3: CASSLDQNTEAFF. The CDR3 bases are TGTGCCAGCAGTCTCGACCAGAACACTGAAGCTTTCTTT.

CDR3 loop: CAWSLSDEKLFF. The CDR3 DNA reads as TGTGCCTGGAGCCTTTCGGATGAAAAACTGTTTTTT. The V and J genes are TRBV30 and TRBJ1-4; no definite D call. V shed 3 bases and J shed 6 bases, with 8 bases lying between them. Germline CDR1 is GTSNPN and CDR2 is SVGIG (reference sequence). This CDR3 has 12 amino acids.

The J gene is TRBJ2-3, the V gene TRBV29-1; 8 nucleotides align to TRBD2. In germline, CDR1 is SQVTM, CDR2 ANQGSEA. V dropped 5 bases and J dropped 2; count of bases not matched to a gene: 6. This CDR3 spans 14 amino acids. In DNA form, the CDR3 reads TGCAGCGTTCGCACTAGCGGATTCACAGATACGCAGTATTTT. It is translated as CSVRTSGFTDTQYF.

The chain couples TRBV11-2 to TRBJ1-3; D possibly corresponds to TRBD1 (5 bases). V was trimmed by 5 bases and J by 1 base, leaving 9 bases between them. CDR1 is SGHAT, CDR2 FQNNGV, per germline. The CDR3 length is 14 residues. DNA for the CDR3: TGTGCCAGCAGCCCGACAGCTTCTGGAAACACCATATATTTT. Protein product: CASSPTASGNTIYF.

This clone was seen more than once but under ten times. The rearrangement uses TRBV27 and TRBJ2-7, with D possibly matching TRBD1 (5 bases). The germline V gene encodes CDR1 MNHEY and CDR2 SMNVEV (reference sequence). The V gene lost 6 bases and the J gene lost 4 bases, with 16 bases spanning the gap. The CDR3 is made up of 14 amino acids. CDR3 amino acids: CASSFQGWGYEQYF. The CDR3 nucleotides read TGTGCCAGCAGCTTTCAGGGTTGGGGATACGAGCAGTACTTC.

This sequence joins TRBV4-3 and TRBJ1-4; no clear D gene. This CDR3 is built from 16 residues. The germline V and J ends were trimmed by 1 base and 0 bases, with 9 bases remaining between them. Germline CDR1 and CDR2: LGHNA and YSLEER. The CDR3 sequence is CASSQVLDATNEKLFF. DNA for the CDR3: TGCGCCAGCAGCCAAGTCCTGGACGCAACTAATGAAAAACTGTTTTTT.

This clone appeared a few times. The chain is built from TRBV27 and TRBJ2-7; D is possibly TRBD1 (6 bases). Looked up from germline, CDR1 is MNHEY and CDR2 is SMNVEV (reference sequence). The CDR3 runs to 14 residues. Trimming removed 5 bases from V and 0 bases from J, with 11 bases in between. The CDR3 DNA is TGTGCCAGCAGTGTAACAGGGAGCTCCTACGAGCAGTACTTC. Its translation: CASSVTGSSYEQYF.